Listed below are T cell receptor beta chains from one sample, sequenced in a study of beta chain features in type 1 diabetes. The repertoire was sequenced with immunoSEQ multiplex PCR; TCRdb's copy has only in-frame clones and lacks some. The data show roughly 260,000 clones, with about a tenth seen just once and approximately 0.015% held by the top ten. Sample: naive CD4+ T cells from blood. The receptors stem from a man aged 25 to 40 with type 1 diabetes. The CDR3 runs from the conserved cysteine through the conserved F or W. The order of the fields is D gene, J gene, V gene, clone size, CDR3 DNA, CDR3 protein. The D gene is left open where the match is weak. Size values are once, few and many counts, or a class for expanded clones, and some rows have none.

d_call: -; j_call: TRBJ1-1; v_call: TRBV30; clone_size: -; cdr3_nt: TGTGCCTGGGATCAGGGCGCGAACACTGAAGCTTTCTTT; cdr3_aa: CAWDQGANTEAFF
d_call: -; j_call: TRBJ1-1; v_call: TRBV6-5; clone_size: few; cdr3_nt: TGTGCCAGCAGTTACTCGGCGGGGGGTTCCTGGGGAGCTTTCTTT; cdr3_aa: CASSYSAGGSWGAFF
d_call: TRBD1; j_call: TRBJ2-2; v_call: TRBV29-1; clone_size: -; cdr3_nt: TGCAGCATAGACAGGGGGAACACCGGGGAGCTGTTTTTT; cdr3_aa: CSIDRGNTGELFF
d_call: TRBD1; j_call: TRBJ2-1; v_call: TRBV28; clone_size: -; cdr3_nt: TGTGCCAGCAGTTTCCCGGGACAGGGGTTCTACAATGAGCAGTTCTTC; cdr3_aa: CASSFPGQGFYNEQFF
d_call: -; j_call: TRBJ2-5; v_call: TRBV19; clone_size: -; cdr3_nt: TGTGCCAGTAGTATGAGAACAGGGATCATGGAGACCCAGTACTTC; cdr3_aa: CASSMRTGIMETQYF
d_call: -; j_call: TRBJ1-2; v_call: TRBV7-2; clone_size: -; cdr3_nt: TGTGCCAGCAGCTCGAGCTTTAACTATGGCTACACCTTC; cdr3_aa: CASSSSFNYGYTF
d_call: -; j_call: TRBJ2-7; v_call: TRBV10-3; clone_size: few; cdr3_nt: TGTGCCACAGGGGCCTACTCCTACGAGCAGTACTTC; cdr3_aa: CATGAYSYEQYF
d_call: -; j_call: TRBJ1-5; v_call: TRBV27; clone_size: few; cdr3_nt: TGTGCCAGCAGTATTCGACAGGCCACATTGCCCCAGCATTTT; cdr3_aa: CASSIRQATLPQHF
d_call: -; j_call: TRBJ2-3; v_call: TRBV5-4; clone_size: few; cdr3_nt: TGTGCCAGCAGCTTCGGGACAAGGTCAGATACGCAGTATTTT; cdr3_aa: CASSFGTRSDTQYF
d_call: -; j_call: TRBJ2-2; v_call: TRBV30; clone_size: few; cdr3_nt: TGTGCCTGGAGTGTGGAGGGGACCGGGGAGCTGTTTTTT; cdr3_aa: CAWSVEGTGELFF
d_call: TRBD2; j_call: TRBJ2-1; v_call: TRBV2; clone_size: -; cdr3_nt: TGTGCCAGCAGTGGCCGACCACTAGCGGGCGACGACAATGAGCAGTTCTTC; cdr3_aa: CASSGRPLAGDDNEQFF
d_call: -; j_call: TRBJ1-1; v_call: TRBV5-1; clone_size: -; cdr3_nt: TGCGCCAGCAGCTTGGGGACAGCAAACACTGAAGCTTTCTTT; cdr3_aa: CASSLGTANTEAFF
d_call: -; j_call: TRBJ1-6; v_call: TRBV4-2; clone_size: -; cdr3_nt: TGTGCCAGCAGCCAAGACAGGGGTTCACCCCTCCACTTT; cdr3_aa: CASSQDRGSPLHF
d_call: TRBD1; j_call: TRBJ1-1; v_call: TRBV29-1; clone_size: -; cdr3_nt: TGCAGCTCCTGGACAGGGGGCACTGAAGCTTTCTTT; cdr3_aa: CSSWTGGTEAFF
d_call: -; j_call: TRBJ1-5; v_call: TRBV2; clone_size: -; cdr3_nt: TGTGCCAGCAGTGAGGAGGCGTTGGGTGGGCCCCAGCATTTT; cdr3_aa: CASSEEALGGPQHF
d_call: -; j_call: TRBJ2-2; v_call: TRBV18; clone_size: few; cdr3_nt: TGTGCCAGCTCACCACAGGAGGGCTCGAACACCGGGGAGCTGTTTTTT; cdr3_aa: CASSPQEGSNTGELFF
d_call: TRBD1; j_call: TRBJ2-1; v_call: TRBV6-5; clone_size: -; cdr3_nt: TGTGCCAGCAGCCCAGGGGGGACAGGGTACAATGAGCAGTTCTTC; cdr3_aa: CASSPGGTGYNEQFF
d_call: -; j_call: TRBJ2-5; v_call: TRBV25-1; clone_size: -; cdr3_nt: TGTGCCAGCAGTGAGCCGGACAGCTTCCAAGAGACCCAGTACTTC; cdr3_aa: CASSEPDSFQETQYF
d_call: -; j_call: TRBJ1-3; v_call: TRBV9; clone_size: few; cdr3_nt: TGTGCCAGCAGCGTAGATGCGATCTCTGGAAACACCATATATTTT; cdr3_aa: CASSVDAISGNTIYF
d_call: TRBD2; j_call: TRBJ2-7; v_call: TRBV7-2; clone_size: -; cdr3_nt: TGTGCCAGCAGCGTTGGACTAGCGGACTCCTACGAGCAGTACTTC; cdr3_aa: CASSVGLADSYEQYF
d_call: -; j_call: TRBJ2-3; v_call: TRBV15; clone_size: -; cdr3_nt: TGTGCCACCAGCAGAGCCGTCAGCGGGCGATCTAGCACAGATACGCAGTATTTT; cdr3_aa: CATSRAVSGRSSTDTQYF
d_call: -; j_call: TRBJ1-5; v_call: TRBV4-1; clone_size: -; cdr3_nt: TGCGCCAGCAGCCCCGTTGGAGGCTGGCGGGGCAATCAGCCCCAGCATTTT; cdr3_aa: CASSPVGGWRGNQPQHF
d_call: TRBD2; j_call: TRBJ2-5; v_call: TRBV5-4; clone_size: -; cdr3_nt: TGTGCCAGCAGTGGCGGGGGGGCAATAAACAGAGAGACCCAGTACTTC; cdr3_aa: CASSGGGAINRETQYF
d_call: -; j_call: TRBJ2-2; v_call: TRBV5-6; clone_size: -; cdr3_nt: TGTGCCAGCAGCAGAAGTCCCGGGAGCACCGGGGAGCTGTTTTTT; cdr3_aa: CASSRSPGSTGELFF
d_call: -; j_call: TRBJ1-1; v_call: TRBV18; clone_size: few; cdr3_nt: TGTGCCAGCTCACCAAGGGCGGGCGGAGAGAACACTGAAGCTTTCTTT; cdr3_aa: CASSPRAGGENTEAFF
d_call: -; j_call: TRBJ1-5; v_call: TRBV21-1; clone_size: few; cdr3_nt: TGTGCCAGCAATGCCAGGGACAATCAGCCCCAGCATTTT; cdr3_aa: CASNARDNQPQHF
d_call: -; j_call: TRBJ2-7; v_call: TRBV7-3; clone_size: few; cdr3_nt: TGTGCCAGCAGCTTGTCCCCCGGGTACGAGCAGTACTTC; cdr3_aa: CASSLSPGYEQYF
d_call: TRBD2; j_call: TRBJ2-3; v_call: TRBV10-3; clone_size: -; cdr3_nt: TGTGCCATCAGTGATATGGGGGGGAGCACAGATACGCAGTATTTT; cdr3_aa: CAISDMGGSTDTQYF
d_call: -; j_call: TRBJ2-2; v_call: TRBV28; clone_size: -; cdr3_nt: TGTGCCAGCAGTTCTGGGGGCGCGAATACCGGGGAGCTGTTTTTT; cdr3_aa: CASSSGGANTGELFF
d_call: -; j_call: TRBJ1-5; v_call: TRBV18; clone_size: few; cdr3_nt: TGTGCCAGCTCACCAGGGGGGGCGAATCAGCCCCAGCATTTT; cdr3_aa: CASSPGGANQPQHF
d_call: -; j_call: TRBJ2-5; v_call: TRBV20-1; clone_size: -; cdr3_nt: TGCAGTGCTGCTAGGGAGACCCAGTACTTC; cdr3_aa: CSAARETQYF
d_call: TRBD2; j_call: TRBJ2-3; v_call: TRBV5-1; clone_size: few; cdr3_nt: TGCGCCAGCAGTCTACGGACTAGAGCGGATACGCAGTATTTT; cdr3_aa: CASSLRTRADTQYF
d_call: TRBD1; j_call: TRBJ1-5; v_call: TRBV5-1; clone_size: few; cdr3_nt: TGCGCCAGCAGCGAGCAGGGGGCAGTCAATCAGCCCCAGCATTTT; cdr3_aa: CASSEQGAVNQPQHF
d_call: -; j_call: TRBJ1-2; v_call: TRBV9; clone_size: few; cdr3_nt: TGTGCCAGCAGCCCTCTGGGGGGTGGCTACACCTTC; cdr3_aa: CASSPLGGGYTF
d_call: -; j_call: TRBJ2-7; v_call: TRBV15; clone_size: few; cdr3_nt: TGTGCCACCAGCAGAGATGCTTACAGGGACGAGCAGTACTTC; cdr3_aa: CATSRDAYRDEQYF
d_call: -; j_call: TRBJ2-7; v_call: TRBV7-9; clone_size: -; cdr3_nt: TGTGCCAGCAGCCTCCAGGTTTCCAACGAGCAGTACTTC; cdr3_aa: CASSLQVSNEQYF
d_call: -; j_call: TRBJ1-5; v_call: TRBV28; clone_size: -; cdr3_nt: TGTGCCAGCAGCTTGGGCGGGTCATATAGCAATCAGCCCCAGCATTTT; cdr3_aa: CASSLGGSYSNQPQHF
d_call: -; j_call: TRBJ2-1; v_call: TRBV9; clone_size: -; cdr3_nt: TGTGCCAGCAGCGCCGGGGAGAGGGGGTTGAATGAGCAGTTCTTC; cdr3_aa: CASSAGERGLNEQFF
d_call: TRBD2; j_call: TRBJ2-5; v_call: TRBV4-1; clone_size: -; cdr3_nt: TGCGCCAGCAGCCACCCCGGGACTAGCGGGGGGGCCTCGGAGACCCAGTACTTC; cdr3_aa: CASSHPGTSGGASETQYF
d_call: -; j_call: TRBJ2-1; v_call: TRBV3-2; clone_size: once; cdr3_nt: TGTGCCAGCAGCCAACGGCAGTTCTTC; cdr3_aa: CASSQRQFF
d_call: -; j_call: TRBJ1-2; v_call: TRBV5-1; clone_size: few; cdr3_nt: TGCGCCAGCAGCCACGGGAATACAGATAACTATGGCTACACCTTC; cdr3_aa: CASSHGNTDNYGYTF
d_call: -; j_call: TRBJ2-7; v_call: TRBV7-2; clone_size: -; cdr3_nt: TGTGCCAGCAGCTCCACGGAGCTCTACGAGCAGTACTTC; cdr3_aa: CASSSTELYEQYF
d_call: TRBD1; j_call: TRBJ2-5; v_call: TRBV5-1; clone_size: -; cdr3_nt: TGCGCCAGCAGCTTGATTTCGACAGGGGTGACAGAGACCCAGTACTTC; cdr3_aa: CASSLISTGVTETQYF
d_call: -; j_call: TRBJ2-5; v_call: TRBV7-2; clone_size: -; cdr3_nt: TGTGCCAGCAGCACCTCCTCGGACAGTTCAGAGACCCAGTACTTC; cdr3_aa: CASSTSSDSSETQYF
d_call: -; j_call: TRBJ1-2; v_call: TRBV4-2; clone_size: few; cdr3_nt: TGTGCCAGCAGCCCGGCTACAGTTAACTATGGCTACACCTTC; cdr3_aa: CASSPATVNYGYTF
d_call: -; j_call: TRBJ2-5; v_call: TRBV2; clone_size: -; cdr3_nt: TGTGCCAGCAACAACGTACAGGAGACCCAGTACTTC; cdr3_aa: CASNNVQETQYF
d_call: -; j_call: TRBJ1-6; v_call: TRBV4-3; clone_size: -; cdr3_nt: TGCGCCAGCAGCTATGGACGGGGGGCCGATTCACCCCTCCACTTT; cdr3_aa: CASSYGRGADSPLHF
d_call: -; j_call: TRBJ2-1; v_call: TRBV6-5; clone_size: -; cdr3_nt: TGTGCCAGCTGCCGCCGGACAGCCTCCTACAATGAGCAGTTCTTC; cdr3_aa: CASCRRTASYNEQFF
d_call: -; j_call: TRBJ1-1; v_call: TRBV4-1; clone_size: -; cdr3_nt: TGCGCCAGCAGCCAGAGGGTGAGCGGCACTGAAGCTTTCTTT; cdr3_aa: CASSQRVSGTEAFF
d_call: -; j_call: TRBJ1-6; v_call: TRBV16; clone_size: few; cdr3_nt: TGTGCCAGCAGCCCCACTAAGGAATCACCCCTCCACTTT; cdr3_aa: CASSPTKESPLHF
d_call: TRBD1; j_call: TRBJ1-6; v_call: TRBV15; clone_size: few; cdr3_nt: TGTGCCACCAGCAGAGGAGACAGGGATTCACCCCTCCACTTT; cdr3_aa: CATSRGDRDSPLHF
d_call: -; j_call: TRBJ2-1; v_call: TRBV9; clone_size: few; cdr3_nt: TGTGCCAGCAGCGTAGGAGAGGGCAATGAGCAGTTCTTC; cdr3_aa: CASSVGEGNEQFF
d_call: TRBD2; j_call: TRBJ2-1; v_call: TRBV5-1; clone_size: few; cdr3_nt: TGCGCCAGCAAACAAAGCGGGGGGTCTTACAATGAGCAGTTCTTC; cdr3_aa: CASKQSGGSYNEQFF
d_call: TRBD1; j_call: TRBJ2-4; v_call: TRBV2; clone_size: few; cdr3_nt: TGTGCCAGCAGTGAAGCGCAACAGGGGGCTCAGTACTTC; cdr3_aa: CASSEAQQGAQYF
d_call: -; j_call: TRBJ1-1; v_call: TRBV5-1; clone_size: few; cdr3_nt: TGCGCCAGCAGCTTGACAACCGCGGGGGGCACTGAAGCTTTCTTT; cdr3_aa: CASSLTTAGGTEAFF
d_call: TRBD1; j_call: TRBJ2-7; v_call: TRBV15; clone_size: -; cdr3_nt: TGTGCCACCAACCGGGACAGGGACAACGAGCAGTACTTC; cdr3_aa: CATNRDRDNEQYF
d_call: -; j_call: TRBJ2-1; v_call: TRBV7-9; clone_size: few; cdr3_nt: TGTGCCAGCAGTGATTCTATGAATGAGCAGTTCTTC; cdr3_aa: CASSDSMNEQFF
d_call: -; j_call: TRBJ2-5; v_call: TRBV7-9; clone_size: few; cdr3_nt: TGTGCCAGCAGCCCTAGAGGGGAGACCCAGTACTTC; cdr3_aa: CASSPRGETQYF